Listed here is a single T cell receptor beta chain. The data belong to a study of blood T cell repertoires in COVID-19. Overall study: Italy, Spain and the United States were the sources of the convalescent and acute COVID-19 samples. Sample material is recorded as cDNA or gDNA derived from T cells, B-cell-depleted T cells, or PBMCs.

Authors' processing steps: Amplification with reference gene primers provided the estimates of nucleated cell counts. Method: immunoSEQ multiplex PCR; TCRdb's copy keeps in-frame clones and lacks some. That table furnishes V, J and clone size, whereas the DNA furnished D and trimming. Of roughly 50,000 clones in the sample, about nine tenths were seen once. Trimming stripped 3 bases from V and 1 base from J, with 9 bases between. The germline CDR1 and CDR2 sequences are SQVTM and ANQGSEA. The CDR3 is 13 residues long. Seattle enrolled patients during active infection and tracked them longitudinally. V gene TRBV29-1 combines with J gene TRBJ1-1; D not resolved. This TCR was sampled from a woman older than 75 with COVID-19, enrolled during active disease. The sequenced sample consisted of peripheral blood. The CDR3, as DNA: TGCAGCGTTGAGCGGCTGCCGAACACTGAAGCTTTCTTT. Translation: CSVERLPNTEAFF.